The rows below give T cell receptor beta chains drawn from one sample of a study of response to subunit inactivated influenza vaccine. TCRdb redid the calling of the RT-PCR reads with MiXCR, one entry per CDR3 protein. Found here are more than 700,000 distinct CDR3 sequences, 20% to 25% of them singletons; the top ten hold 9.5% to 13%. The sequencing here drew on PBMCs from blood, taken roughly 5 days after vaccination. The receptors were gathered from a middle-aged man who received an inactivated influenza vaccine. The CDR3 runs from the conserved cysteine through the conserved F or W. Each record gives: V gene, D gene, J gene, CDR3 protein. The D gene is left open where the match is weak.

V gene: TRBV7-9
D gene: NA
J gene: TRBJ1-1
CDR3 protein: CASSLRGVTGTEAFF

V gene: TRBV18
D gene: TRBD1
J gene: TRBJ1-1
CDR3 protein: CASSPRKQGAEAFF

V gene: TRBV20-1
D gene: NA
J gene: TRBJ1-3
CDR3 protein: CSARDFRGSGNTIYF

V gene: TRBV7-9
D gene: NA
J gene: TRBJ1-2
CDR3 protein: CASSQIGGAVDGYTF

V gene: TRBV7-2
D gene: TRBD1
J gene: TRBJ2-5
CDR3 protein: CASSKGQGGTQYF

V gene: TRBV12-3/TRBV12-4
D gene: NA
J gene: TRBJ1-5
CDR3 protein: CASSQDRLKHF

V gene: TRBV3-1
D gene: TRBD1
J gene: TRBJ2-7
CDR3 protein: CASSQVSGQGSYF

V gene: TRBV20-1
D gene: TRBD2
J gene: TRBJ2-3
CDR3 protein: CSASVTSGTDTQYF

V gene: TRBV10-3
D gene: TRBD1
J gene: TRBJ2-7
CDR3 protein: CAISTTGDEQYF

V gene: TRBV6-2/TRBV6-3
D gene: TRBD1
J gene: TRBJ2-6
CDR3 protein: CASSYTGTGFSGANVLTF

V gene: TRBV2
D gene: NA
J gene: TRBJ2-7
CDR3 protein: CASSDGPGAYEQYF

V gene: TRBV20-1
D gene: TRBD2
J gene: TRBJ2-7
CDR3 protein: CSARDREGFTDEQYF

V gene: TRBV20-1
D gene: NA
J gene: TRBJ2-1
CDR3 protein: CSARDVRKAYNEQFF

V gene: TRBV12-3/TRBV12-4
D gene: NA
J gene: TRBJ2-2
CDR3 protein: CASRVALGYAGELFF

V gene: TRBV4-1
D gene: NA
J gene: TRBJ2-7
CDR3 protein: CASSHPTTYEQYF

V gene: TRBV4-1
D gene: NA
J gene: TRBJ1-1
CDR3 protein: CASNHPAAGLTEAFF

V gene: TRBV20-1
D gene: TRBD2
J gene: TRBJ2-1
CDR3 protein: CSAYGSGGYSYNEQFF

V gene: TRBV6-5
D gene: NA
J gene: TRBJ2-1
CDR3 protein: CASSSASRVQFF